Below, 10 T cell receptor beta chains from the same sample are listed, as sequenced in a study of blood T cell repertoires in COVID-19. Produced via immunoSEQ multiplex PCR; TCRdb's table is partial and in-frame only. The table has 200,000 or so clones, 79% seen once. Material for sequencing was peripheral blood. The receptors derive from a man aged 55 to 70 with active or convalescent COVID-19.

The DNA of the CDR3 is TGTGCCAGCAGCTGGGGGCCCTCCTACAATGAGCAGTTCTTC. The encoded protein is CASSWGPSYNEQFF. V gene TRBV5-6 combines with J gene TRBJ2-1, with a tentative D call TRBD1 (6 bases). Deletions cut 3 bases from V and 0 bases from J, with 7 bases between. Germline CDR1 reads SGHDT; CDR2 reads YYEEEE. The CDR3 is 14 amino acids.

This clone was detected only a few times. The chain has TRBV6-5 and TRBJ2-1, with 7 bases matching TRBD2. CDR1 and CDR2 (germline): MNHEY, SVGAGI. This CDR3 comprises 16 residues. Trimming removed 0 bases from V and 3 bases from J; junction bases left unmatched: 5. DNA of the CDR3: TGTGCCAGCAGTTACTCGGTCCAGCGGGGCTACAATGAGCAGTTCTTC. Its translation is CASSYSVQRGYNEQFF.

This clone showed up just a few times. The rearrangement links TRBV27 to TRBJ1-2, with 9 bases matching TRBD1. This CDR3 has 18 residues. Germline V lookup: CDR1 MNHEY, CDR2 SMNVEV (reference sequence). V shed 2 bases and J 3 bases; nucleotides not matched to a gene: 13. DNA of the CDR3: TGTGCCAGCAGTTTAAACGTGGGACAGGGCTGGTCCTACTATGGCTACACCTTC. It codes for CASSLNVGQGWSYYGYTF.

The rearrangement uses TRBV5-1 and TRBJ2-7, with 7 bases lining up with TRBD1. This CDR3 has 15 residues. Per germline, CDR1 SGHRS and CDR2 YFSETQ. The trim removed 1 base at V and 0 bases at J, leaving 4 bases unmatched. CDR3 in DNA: TGCGCCAGCAGCTTGATGCAGGGGGACTCCTACGAGCAGTACTTC. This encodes CASSLMQGDSYEQYF. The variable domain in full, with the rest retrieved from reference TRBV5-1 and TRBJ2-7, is KAGVTQTPRYLIKTRGQQVTLSCSPISGHRSVSWYQQTPGQGLQFLFEYFSETQRNKGNFPGRFSGRQFSNSRSEMNVSTLELGDSALYLCASSLMQGDSYEQYFGPGTRLTVT.

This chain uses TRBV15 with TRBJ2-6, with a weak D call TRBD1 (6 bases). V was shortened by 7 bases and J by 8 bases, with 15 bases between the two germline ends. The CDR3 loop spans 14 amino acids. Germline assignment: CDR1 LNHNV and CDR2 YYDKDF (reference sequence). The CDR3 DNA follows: TGTGCCACCACCCCACGCAGGGGAACCAACGTCCTGACTTTC. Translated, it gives CATTPRRGTNVLTF.

The CDR3, as DNA: TGTGCCAGCTCAGGCCGGACAGGCCAAGAGACCCAGTACTTC. Protein sequence: CASSGRTGQETQYF. The chain has TRBV18 and TRBJ2-5; 7 bases are shared with TRBD1. Germline V gene data show CDR1 as KGHSH and CDR2 as LQKENI. CDR3 length equals 14 residues. V dropped 5 bases and J dropped 1; count of bases not matched to a gene: 4.

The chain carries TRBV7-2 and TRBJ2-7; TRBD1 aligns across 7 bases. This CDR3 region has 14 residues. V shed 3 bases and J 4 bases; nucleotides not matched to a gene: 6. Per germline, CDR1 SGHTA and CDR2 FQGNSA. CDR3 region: CASSLAQGKYEQYF. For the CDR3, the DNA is TGTGCCAGCAGCTTGGCACAGGGGAAGTACGAGCAGTACTTC.

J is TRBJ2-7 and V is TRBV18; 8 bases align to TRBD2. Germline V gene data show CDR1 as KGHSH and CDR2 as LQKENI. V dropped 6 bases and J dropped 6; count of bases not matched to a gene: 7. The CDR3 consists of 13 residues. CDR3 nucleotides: TGTGCCAGCTCGGGAGGACTAGCCGGCGAGCAGTACTTC. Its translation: CASSGGLAGEQYF. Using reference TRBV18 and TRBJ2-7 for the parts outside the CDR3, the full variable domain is NAGVMQNPRHLVRRRGQEARLRCSPMKGHSHVYWYRQLPEEGLKFMVYLQKENIIDESGMPKERFSAEFPKEGPSILRIQQVVRGDSAAYFCASSGGLAGEQYFGPGTRLTVT.

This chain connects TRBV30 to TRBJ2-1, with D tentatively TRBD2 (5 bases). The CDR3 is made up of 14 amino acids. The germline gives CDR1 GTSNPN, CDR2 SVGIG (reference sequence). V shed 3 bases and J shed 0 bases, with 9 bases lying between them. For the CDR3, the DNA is TGTGCCTGGAGCGCCCGGGGCTCCTACAATGAGCAGTTCTTC. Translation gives CAWSARGSYNEQFF.

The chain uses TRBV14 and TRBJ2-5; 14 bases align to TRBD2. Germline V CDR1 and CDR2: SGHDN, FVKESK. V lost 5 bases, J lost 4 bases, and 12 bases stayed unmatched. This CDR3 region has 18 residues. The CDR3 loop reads CASSFRTSGRLMGETQYF. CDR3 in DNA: TGTGCCAGCAGCTTTCGGACTAGCGGGAGGCTCATGGGAGAGACCCAGTACTTC.